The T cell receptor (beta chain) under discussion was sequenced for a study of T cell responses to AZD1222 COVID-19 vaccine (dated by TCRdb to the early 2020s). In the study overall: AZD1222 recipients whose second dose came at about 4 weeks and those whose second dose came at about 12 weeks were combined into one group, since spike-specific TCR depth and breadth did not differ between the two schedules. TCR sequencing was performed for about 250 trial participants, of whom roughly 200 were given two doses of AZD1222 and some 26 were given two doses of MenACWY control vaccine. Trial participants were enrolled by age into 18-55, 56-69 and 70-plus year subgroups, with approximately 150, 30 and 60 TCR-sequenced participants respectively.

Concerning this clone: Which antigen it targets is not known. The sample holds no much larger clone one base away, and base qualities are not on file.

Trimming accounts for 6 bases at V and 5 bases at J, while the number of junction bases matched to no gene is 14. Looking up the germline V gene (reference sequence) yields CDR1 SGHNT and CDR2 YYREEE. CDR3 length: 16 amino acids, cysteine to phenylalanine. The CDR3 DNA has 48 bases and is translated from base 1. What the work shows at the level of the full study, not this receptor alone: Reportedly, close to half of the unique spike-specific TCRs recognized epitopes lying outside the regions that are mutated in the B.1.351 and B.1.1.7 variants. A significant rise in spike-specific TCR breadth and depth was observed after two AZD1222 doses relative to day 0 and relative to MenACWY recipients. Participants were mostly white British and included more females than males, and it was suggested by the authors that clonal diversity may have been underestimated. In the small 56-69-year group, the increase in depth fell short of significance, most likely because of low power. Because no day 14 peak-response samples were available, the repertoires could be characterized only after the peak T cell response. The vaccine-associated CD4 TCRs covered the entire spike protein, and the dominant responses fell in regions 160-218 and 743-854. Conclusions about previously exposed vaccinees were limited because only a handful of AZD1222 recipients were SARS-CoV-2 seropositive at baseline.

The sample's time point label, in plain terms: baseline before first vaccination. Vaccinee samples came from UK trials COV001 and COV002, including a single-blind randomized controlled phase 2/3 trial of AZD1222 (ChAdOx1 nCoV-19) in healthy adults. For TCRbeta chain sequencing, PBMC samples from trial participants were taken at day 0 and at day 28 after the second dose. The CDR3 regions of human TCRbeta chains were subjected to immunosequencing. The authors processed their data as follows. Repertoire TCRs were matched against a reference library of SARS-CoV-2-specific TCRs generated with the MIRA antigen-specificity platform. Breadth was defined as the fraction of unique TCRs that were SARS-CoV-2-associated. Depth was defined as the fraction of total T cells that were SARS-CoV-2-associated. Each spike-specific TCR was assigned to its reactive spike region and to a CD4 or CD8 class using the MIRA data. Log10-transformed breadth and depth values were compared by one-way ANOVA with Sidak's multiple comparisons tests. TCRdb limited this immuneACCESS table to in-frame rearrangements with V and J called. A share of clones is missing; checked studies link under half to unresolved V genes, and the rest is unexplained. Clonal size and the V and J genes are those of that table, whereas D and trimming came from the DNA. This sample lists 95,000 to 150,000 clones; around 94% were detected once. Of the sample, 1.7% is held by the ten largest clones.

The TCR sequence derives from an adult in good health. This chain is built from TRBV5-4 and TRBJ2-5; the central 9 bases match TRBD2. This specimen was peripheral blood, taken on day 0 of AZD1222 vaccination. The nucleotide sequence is TGTGCCAGCATCCCCTCGGGCGGCGCGGGAGGGGAGACCCAGTACTTC. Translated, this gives CASIPSGGAGGETQYF.